This TCR beta chain was identified during a study of early T cells in non-severe SARS-CoV-2 infection. At the level of the study: Bulk RNA taken from unsorted whole blood was sequenced, leaving chains unpaired. Study-level results: A preference for anti-spike CD8 responses marked VDJdb matching, which missed private and CD4 specificities.

After removal of 5 bases from V and 2 bases from J, the junction contained 7 bases not matched to a gene. The CDR3 consists of 17 residues. Germline CDR1 is SEHNR and CDR2 is FQNEAQ (reference sequence). The library protocol tagged individual cDNA molecules with unique molecular identifiers. TCRdb independently ran MiXCR on the 5' RACE reads; one entry per CDR3 protein. Here the sample spans about 84,000 distinct CDR3 sequences, around 10% being singletons. This clonotype was found many times. The antigen is unknown. Material: whole blood. The receptor comes from an adult who was a healthcare worker with PCR-confirmed SARS-CoV-2 infection or an uninfected control (not recorded which). The V and J genes are TRBV7-9 and TRBJ2-5; 14 positions agree with TRBD2. CDR3 sequence (DNA): TGTGCCAGCAGCGGAGACGGACTAGCGGGGGGACAAGAGACCCAGTACTTC. As protein: CASSGDGLAGGQETQYF.